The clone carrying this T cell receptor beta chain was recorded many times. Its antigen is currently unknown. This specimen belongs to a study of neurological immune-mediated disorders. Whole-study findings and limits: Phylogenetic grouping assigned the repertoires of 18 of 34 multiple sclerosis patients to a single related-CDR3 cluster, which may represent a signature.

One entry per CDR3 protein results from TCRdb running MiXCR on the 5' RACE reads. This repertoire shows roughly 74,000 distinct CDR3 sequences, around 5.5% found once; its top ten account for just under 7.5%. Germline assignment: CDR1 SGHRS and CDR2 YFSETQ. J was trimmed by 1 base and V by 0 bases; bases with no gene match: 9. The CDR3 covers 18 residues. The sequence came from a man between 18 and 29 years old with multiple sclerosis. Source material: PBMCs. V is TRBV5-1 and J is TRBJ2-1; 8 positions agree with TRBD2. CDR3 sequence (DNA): TGCGCCAGCAGCTTGGTAGGGACCAGCGGGAGTTCCTACAATGAGCAGTTCTTC. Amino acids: CASSLVGTSGSSYNEQFF.